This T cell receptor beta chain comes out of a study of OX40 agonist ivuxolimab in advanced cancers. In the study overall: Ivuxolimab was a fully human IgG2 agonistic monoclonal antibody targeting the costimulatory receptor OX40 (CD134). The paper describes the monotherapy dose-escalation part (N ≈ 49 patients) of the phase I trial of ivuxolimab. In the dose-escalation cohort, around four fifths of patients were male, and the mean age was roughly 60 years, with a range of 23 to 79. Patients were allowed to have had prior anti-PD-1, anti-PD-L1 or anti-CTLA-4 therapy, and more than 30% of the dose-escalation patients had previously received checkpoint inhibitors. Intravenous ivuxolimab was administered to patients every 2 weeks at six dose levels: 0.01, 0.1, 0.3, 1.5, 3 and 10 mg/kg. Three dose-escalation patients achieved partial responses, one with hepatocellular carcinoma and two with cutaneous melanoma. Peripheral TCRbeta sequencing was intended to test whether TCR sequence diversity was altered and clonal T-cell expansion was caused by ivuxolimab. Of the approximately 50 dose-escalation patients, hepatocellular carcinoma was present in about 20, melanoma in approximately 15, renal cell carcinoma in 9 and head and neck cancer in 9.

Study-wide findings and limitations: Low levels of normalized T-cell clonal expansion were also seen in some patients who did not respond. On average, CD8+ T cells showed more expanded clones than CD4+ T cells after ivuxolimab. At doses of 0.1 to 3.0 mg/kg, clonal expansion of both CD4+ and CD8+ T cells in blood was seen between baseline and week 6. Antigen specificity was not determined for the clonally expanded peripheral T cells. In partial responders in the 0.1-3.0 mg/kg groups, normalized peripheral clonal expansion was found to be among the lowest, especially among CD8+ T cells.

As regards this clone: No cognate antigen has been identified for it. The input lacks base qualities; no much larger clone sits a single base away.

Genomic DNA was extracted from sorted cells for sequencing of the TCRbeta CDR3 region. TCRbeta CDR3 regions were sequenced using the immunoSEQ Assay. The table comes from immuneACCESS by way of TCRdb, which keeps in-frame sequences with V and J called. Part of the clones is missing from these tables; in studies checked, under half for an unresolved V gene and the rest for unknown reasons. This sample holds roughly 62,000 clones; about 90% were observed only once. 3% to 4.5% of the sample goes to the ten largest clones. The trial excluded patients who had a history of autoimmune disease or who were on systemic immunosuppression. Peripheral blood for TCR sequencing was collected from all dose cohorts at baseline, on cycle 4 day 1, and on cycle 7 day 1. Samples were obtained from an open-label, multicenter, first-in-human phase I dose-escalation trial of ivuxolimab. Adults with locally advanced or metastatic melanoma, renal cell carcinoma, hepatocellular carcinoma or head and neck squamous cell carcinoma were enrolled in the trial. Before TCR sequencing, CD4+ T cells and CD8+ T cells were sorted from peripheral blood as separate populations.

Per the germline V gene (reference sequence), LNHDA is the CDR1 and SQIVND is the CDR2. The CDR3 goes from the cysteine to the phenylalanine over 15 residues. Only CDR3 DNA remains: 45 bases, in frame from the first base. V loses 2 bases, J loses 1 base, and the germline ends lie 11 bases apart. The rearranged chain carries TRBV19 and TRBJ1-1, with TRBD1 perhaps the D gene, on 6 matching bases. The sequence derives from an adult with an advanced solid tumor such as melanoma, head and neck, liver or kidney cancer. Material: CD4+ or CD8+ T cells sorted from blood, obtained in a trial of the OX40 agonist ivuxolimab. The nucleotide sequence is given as TGTGCCAGTAGTATAAACGTGGGACAGAACACTGAAGCTTTCTTT. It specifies CASSINVGQNTEAFF.